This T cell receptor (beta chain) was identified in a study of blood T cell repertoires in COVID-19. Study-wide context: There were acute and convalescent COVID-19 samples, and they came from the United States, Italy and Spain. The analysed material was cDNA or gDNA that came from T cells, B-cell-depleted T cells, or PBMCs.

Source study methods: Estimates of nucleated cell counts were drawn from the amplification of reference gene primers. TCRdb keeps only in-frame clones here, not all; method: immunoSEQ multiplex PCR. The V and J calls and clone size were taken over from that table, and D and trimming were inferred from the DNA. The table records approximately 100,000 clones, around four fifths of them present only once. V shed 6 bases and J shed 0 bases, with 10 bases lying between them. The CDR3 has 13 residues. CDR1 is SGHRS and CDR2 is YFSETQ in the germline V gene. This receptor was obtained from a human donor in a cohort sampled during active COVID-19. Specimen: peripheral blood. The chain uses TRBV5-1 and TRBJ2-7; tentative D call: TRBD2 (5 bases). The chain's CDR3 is CASTTGSSYEQYF. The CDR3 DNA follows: TGCGCCAGCACAACGGGGAGCTCCTACGAGCAGTACTTC.